Listed below are T cell receptor beta chains from one sample, sequenced in a study of CD8+ T cells in alopecia areata. Data came from immunoSEQ multiplex PCR; TCRdb stores just in-frame clones and leaves some out. The table includes 150,000 to 200,000 clones, 40% to 65% detected once. The source material was CD8+ T cells sorted from blood, sampled at week 24, from a patient treated with tofacitinib. Source of these receptors: a human donor with alopecia areata. Each CDR3 is given with its conserved first and last residue. The order of the fields is clone size, V gene, J gene, D gene, CDR3 protein, CDR3 DNA. A D gene is named only where the DNA matches it firmly. Rows may omit the clone size; those that give it use once, few, many or a size class.

>few|TRBV7-2|TRBJ2-2|.
CASSLGPGAANTGELFF
TGTGCCAGCAGCTTAGGCCCCGGGGCTGCGAACACCGGGGAGCTGTTTTTT
>few|TRBV19|TRBJ1-2|.
CASNGRSNGYTF
TGTGCCAGTAATGGACGCTCAAATGGCTACACCTTC
>few|TRBV25-1|TRBJ1-5|TRBD1
CASSAGTGLHQPQHF
TGTGCCAGCAGTGCAGGGACAGGTCTTCATCAGCCCCAGCATTTT
>.|TRBV4-3|TRBJ1-4|TRBD1
CASSQVWDRVKSEKLFF
TGCGCCAGCAGCCAGGTCTGGGACAGGGTGAAGAGTGAAAAACTGTTTTTT
>.|TRBV29-1|TRBJ2-7|TRBD2
CSVEFVERGDAYEQYF
TGCAGCGTTGAATTCGTGGAGCGGGGGGACGCCTACGAGCAGTACTTC
>.|TRBV29-1|TRBJ1-2|TRBD1
CSVTGAEKHYGYTF
TGCAGCGTTACAGGGGCCGAAAAACACTATGGCTACACCTTC
>once|TRBV6-6|TRBJ1-5|.
CASSYPGELGQPQHF
TGTGCCAGCAGTTACCCCGGGGAGCTGGGGCAGCCCCAGCATTTT
>.|TRBV6-1|TRBJ2-5|.
CASSEVGGGETQYF
TGTGCCAGCAGTGAAGTGGGGGGCGGAGAGACCCAGTACTTC
>.|TRBV2|TRBJ1-2|.
CASSGSTANYGYTF
TGTGCCAGCAGTGGCTCGACAGCTAACTATGGCTACACCTTC
>few|TRBV11-2|TRBJ2-1|.
CASSFVDNEQFF
TGTGCCAGCAGCTTTGTAGACAATGAGCAGTTCTTC
>.|TRBV2|TRBJ2-2|.
CASSEAREDTGELFF
TGTGCCAGCAGTGAGGCGAGGGAGGACACCGGGGAGCTGTTTTTT
>few|TRBV5-1|TRBJ2-7|.
CASSLNGGYEQYF
TGCGCCAGCAGCTTGAATGGAGGTTACGAGCAGTACTTC
>once|TRBV30|TRBJ1-1|TRBD1
CAWSVPGQWNTEAFF
TGTGCCTGGAGTGTCCCGGGACAGTGGAACACTGAAGCTTTCTTT
>few|TRBV25-1|TRBJ1-1|TRBD1
CASSQGVATEAFF
TGTGCCAGCTCACAGGGGGTCGCCACTGAAGCTTTCTTT
>few|TRBV30|TRBJ2-1|TRBD2
CAWIGGGGASDEQFF
TGTGCCTGGATCGGCGGCGGGGGGGCTTCGGATGAGCAGTTCTTC
>.|TRBV29-1|TRBJ1-1|.
CSVVFRRDTEAFF
TGCAGCGTTGTATTTCGGAGGGACACTGAAGCTTTCTTT
>few|TRBV29-1|TRBJ2-7|TRBD1
CSVVGGTEGYEQYF
TGCAGCGTTGTGGGTGGGACAGAAGGTTACGAGCAGTACTTC
>few|TRBV27|TRBJ2-1|TRBD2
CASSHSGGETYNEQFF
TGTGCCAGCAGTCATAGCGGGGGGGAAACCTACAATGAGCAGTTCTTC
>.|TRBV29-1|TRBJ2-7|TRBD1
CSVEHRDRGNIEQYF
TGCAGCGTTGAACACCGGGACAGGGGGAATATCGAGCAGTACTTC
>.|TRBV27|TRBJ1-1|.
CASSPGTPNTEAFF
TGTGCCAGCAGCCCCGGGACACCGAACACTGAAGCTTTCTTT
>.|TRBV5-6|TRBJ2-5|.
CASSVRGDIQETQYF
TGTGCCAGCAGCGTGAGGGGGGACATACAAGAGACCCAGTACTTC
>few|TRBV29-1|TRBJ2-3|.
CSVSGPLTDTQYF
TGCAGCGTGAGCGGCCCCCTCACAGATACGCAGTATTTT
>.|TRBV30|TRBJ1-4|.
CAWSVDEKLFF
TGTGCCTGGAGTGTGGATGAAAAACTGTTTTTT
>.|TRBV30|TRBJ1-1|TRBD1
CAWAGTDYTEAFF
TGTGCCTGGGCCGGGACAGACTACACTGAAGCTTTCTTT
>few|TRBV29-1|TRBJ2-2|.
CSVASPLGELFF
TGCAGCGTTGCCTCCCCCTTGGGGGAGCTGTTTTTT
>few|TRBV6-5|TRBJ2-2|.
CASSGGRSTGELFF
TGTGCCAGCAGCGGAGGTCGAAGCACCGGGGAGCTGTTTTTT
>.|TRBV4-3|TRBJ1-1|TRBD1
CASSQATGEGAFF
TGCGCCAGCAGCCAAGCAACAGGGGAGGGAGCTTTCTTT
>.|TRBV6-5|TRBJ1-2|TRBD1
CASSPSDRGGGYTF
TGTGCCAGCAGTCCCTCGGACAGGGGTGGGGGCTACACCTTC
>.|TRBV4-2|TRBJ2-7|.
CASSQELFYEQYF
TGTGCCAGCAGCCAAGAACTCTTCTACGAGCAGTACTTC
>.|TRBV6-1|TRBJ2-5|TRBD2
CAATGGAETQYF
TGTGCCGCCACGGGGGGGGCAGAGACCCAGTACTTC
>.|TRBV13|TRBJ1-5|.
CASSYGTANQPQHF
TGTGCCAGCAGCTACGGGACGGCGAATCAGCCCCAGCATTTT
>.|TRBV30|TRBJ1-1|.
CAWSRGTEAFF
TGTGCCTGGAGTCGTGGCACTGAAGCTTTCTTT